This paragraph covers one T cell receptor (beta chain) sequence. Its antigen is still unknown. CDR1 is MNHNS and CDR2 is SASEGT in the germline V gene. J lost 2 bases, V lost 3 bases, and 3 bases had no gene match. This CDR3 region has 16 residues. Produced via immunoSEQ multiplex PCR; TCRdb's table is partial and in-frame only. Among fewer than 180,000 clones listed, roughly 94% were seen once. The data were obtained in a study of T cell responses to AZD1222 COVID-19 vaccine. Study results and limitations: Across spike, vaccine-associated CD4 TCRs were found, dominant at 160-218 and 743-854. Clonal diversity may have been underestimated, and the donors were mostly white British, with more females than males.

The clonotype originates from an adult in good health. The chain has TRBV6-1 and TRBJ2-1; 11 bases are shared with TRBD2. Sample: peripheral blood, taken on day 0 of AZD1222 vaccination. The CDR3 loop reads CASSDGLAGTYNEQFF. The CDR3 DNA sequence: TGTGCCAGCAGTGATGGACTAGCGGGCACCTACAATGAGCAGTTCTTC.